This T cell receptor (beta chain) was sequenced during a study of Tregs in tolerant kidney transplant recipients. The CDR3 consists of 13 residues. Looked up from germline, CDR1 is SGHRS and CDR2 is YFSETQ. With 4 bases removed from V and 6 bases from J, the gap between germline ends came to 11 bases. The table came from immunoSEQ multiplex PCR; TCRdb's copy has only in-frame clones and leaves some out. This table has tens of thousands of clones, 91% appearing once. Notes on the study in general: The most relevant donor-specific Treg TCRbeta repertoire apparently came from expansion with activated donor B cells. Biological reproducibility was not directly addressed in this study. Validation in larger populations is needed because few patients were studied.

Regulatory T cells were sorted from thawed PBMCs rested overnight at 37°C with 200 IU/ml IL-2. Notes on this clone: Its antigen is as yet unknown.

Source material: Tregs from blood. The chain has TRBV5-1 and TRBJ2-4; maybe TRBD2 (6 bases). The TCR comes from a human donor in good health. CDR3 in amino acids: CASSGEAGNIQYF. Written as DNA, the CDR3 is TGCGCCAGCAGCGGGGAAGCGGGAAACATTCAGTACTTC.